This T cell receptor (beta chain) was sequenced during a study of cytomegalovirus exposure and HLA in healthy donors. Turning to the study itself: Samples from HLA-typed donors yielded some 85 million unique TCRs in an early data release.

Note on this clone: Its specificity is unknown.

Trimming took 8 bases from V and 5 from J; bases not matched to a gene: 12. There are 16 residues in the CDR3. Germline CDR1 is SGHAT and CDR2 is FQNNGV. The study's findings and limits: An observed cluster of highly shared sequence variants was recorded as a likely sequencing artifact. A later analysis appeared to link common viral pathogens to several of the most significant clusters.

The PCR ran on 60 Vbeta and 13 Jbeta primers. The method was immunoSEQ multiplex PCR; TCRdb's version includes in-frame clones alone and lacks a portion of them. The sample records about 190,000 clones, approximately 78% being singletons. The specimen sequenced was PBMCs. The genes are TRBV11-2 and TRBJ2-1, with 10 bases lining up with TRBD1. This TCR derives from a woman in her late teens or twenties in good health and CMV-seronegative. The CDR3 DNA sequence: TGTGCCAGCGAGGGATGGTTGACAGGGGGCAACAATGAGCAGTTCTTC. Protein sequence: CASEGWLTGGNNEQFF.